This T cell receptor beta chain was sequenced in a study of shared clonotypes between healthy human individuals. V shed 4 bases and J shed 5 bases, with 15 bases lying between them. Germline CDR1 reads SQVTM; CDR2 reads ANQGSEA. The CDR3 is 15 residues long. TCRdb's copy holds only in-frame clones and misses some; the assay was immunoSEQ multiplex PCR. The repertoire consists of approximately 2.5 million clones, with more than 80% occurring once and the leading ten covering 0.11% to 0.15%. This receptor was obtained from a man aged 18 to 30 in good health. Material for sequencing was naive CD4+ T cells sorted from blood. Indicated subset: CD45RA+ positively selected. The chain recombines TRBV29-1 with TRBJ1-6; D not certain. DNA of the CDR3: TGCAGCGTTGCTGTGGGAGGTGGTGATAATTCACCCCTCCACTTT. Protein sequence: CSVAVGGGDNSPLHF. Together with reference TRBV29-1 and TRBJ1-6, the CDR3 gives the full variable domain: SAVISQKPSRDICQRGTSLTIQCQVDSQVTMMFWYRQQPGQSLTLIATANQGSEATYESGFVIDKFPISRPNLTFSTLTVSNMSPEDSSIYLCSVAVGGGDNSPLHFGNGTRLTVT.